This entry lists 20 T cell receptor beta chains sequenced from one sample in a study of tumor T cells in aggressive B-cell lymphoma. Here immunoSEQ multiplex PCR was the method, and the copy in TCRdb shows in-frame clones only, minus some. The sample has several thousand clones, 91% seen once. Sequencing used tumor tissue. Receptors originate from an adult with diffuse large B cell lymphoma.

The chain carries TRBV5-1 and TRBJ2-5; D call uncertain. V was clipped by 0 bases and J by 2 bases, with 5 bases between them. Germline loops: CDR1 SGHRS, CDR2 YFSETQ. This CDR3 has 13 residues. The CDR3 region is CASSLDWQETQYF. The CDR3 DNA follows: TGCGCCAGCAGCTTGGACTGGCAAGAGACCCAGTACTTC.

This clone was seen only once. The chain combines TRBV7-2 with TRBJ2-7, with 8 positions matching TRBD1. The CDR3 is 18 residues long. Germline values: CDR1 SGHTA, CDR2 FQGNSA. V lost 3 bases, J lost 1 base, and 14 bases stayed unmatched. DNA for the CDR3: TGTGCCAGCAGCTTCGGACAGGGAAAATGGACGAATTCCTACGAGCAGTACTTC. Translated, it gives CASSFGQGKWTNSYEQYF.

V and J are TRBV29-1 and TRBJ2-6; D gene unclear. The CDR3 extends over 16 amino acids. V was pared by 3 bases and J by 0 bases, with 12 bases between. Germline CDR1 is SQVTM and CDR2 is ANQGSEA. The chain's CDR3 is CSVDSDPISGANVLTF. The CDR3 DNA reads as TGCAGCGTTGATAGTGATCCAATCTCTGGGGCCAACGTCCTGACTTTC. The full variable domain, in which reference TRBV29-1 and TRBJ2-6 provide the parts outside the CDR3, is SAVISQKPSRDICQRGTSLTIQCQVDSQVTMMFWYRQQPGQSLTLIATANQGSEATYESGFVIDKFPISRPNLTFSTLTVSNMSPEDSSIYLCSVDSDPISGANVLTFGAGSRLTVL.

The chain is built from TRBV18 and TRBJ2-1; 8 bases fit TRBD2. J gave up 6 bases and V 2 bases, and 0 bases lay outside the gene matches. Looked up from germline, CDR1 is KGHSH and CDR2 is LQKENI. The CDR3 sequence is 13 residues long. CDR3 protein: CASSPAGGNEQFF. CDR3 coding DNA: TGTGCCAGCTCACCAGCGGGGGGCAATGAGCAGTTCTTC.

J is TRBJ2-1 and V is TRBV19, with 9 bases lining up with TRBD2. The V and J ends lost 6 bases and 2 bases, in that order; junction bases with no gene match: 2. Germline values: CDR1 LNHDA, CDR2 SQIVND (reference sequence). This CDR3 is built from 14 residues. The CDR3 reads CASRSGRTYNEQFF. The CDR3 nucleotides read TGTGCCAGTAGAAGCGGGAGGACCTACAATGAGCAGTTCTTC.

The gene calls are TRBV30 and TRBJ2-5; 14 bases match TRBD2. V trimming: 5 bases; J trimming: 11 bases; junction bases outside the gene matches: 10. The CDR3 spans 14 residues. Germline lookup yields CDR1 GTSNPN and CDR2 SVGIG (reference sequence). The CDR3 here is CAWAGLAGALGQYF. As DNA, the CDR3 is TGTGCCTGGGCGGGACTAGCGGGGGCCTTGGGGCAGTACTTC.

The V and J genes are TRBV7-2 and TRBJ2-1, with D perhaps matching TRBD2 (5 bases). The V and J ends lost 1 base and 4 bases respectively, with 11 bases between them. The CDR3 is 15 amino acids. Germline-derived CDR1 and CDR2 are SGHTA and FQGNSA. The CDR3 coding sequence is TGTGCCAGCAGCTTAGGAAATAGGGAGTACAATGAGCAGTTCTTC. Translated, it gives CASSLGNREYNEQFF.

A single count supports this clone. The CDR3 region is CSVTRSREQYF. The CDR3, as DNA: TGCAGTGTAACTAGATCGCGCGAGCAGTACTTC. This rearrangement joins TRBV20-1 to TRBJ2-7, with a possible D match to TRBD2 (5 bases). This CDR3 comprises 11 residues. Germline CDR1 and CDR2: DFQATT and SNEGSKA (reference sequence). Trimming removed 7 bases at V and 6 bases at J, with 13 bases between.

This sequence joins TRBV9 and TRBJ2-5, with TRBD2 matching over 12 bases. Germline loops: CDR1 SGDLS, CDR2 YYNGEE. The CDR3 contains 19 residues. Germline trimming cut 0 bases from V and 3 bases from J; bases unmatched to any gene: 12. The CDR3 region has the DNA TGTGCCAGCAGCGTAGGTCTGACTAGCGGGAGTTATGGAGAAGAGACCCAGTACTTC. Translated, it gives CASSVGLTSGSYGEETQYF.

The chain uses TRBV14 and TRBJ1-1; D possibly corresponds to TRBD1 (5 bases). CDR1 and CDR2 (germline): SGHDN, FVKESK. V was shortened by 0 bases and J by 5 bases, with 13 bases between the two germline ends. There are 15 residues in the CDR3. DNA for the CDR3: TGTGCCAGCAGCCAAGAGACAGAGTACGGGACTGAAGCTTTCTTT. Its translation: CASSQETEYGTEAFF. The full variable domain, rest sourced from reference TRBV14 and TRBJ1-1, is EAGVTQFPSHSVIEKGQTVTLRCDPISGHDNLYWYRRVMGKEIKFLLHFVKESKQDESGMPNNRFLAERTGGTYSTLKVQPAELEDSGVYFCASSQETEYGTEAFFGQGTRLTVV.

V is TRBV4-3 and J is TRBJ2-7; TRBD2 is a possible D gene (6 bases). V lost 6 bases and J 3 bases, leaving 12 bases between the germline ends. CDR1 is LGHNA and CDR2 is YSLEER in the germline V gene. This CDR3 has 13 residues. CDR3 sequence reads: CASRWGVRYEQYF. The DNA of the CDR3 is TGCGCCAGCAGGTGGGGGGTTCGCTACGAGCAGTACTTC.

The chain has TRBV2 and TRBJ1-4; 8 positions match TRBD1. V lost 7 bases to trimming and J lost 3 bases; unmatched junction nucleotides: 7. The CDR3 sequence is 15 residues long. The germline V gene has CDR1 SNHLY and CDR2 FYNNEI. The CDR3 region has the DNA TGTGCCAGCAAACCAGGGGGCTGGCCTAATGAAAAACTGTTTTTT. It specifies CASKPGGWPNEKLFF.

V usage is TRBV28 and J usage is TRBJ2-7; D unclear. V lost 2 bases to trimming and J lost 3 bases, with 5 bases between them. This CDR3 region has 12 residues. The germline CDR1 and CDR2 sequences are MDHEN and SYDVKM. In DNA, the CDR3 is TGTGCCAGCAGTTTAATGAGCTACGAGCAGTACTTC. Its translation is CASSLMSYEQYF. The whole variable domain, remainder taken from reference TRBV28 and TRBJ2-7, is DVKVTQSSRYLVKRTGEKVFLECVQDMDHENMFWYRQDPGLGLRLIYFSYDVKMKEKGDIPEGYSVSREKKERFSLILESASTNQTSMYLCASSLMSYEQYFGPGTRLTVT.

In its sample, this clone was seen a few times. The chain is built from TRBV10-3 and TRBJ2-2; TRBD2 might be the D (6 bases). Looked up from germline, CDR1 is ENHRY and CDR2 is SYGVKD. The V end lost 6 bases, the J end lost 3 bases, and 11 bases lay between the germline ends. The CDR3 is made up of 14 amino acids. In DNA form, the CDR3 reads TGTGCCATCAGGGCGGGATCGGACACCGGGGAGCTGTTTTTT. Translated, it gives CAIRAGSDTGELFF.

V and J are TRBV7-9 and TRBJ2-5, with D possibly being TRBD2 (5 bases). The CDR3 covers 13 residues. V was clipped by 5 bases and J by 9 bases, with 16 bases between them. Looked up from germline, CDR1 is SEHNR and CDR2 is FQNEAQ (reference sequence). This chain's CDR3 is CASSLGLREAQYF. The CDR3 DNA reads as TGTGCCAGCAGCCTAGGACTCCGTGAGGCCCAGTACTTC.

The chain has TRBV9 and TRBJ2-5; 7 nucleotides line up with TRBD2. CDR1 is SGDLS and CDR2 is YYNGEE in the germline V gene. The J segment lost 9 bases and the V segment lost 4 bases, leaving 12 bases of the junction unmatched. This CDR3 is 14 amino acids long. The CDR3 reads CASSPWAGDHPQYF. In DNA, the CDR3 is TGTGCCAGCAGCCCGTGGGCGGGGGACCACCCCCAGTACTTC.

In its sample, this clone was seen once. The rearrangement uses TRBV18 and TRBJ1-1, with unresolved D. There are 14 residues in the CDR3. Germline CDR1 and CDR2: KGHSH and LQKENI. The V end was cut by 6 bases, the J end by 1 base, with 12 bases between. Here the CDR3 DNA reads TGTGCCAGCTCCCCCAGGCCAAAGAACACTGAAGCTTTCTTT. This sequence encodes CASSPRPKNTEAFF.

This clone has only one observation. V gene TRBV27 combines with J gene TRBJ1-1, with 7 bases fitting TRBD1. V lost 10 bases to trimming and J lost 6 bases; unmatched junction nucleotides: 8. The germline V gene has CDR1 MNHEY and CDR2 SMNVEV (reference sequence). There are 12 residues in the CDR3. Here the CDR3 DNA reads TGTGCCAACGGGTCAGGGGGACCTGAAGCTTTCTTT. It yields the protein CANGSGGPEAFF.

The CDR3 bases are TGTGCCAGCAGCCAGAACGATAGAGCGCTGAACACTGAAGCTTTCTTT. Translated: CASSQNDRALNTEAFF. The chain is built from TRBV4-2 and TRBJ1-1; D remains ambiguous. CDR1 is LGHNA, CDR2 YNFKEQ, per germline. Trimming took off 3 bases at V and 0 bases at J, with 14 bases between the two ends. The CDR3 runs to 16 residues.

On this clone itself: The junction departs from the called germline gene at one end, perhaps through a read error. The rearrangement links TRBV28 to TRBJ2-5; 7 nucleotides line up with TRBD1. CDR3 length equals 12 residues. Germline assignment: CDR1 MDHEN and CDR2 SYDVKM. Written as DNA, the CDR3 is TGTGCCAGCAGTTCCCACAGGGGCAAGGTACACTTC. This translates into CASSSHRGKVHF.